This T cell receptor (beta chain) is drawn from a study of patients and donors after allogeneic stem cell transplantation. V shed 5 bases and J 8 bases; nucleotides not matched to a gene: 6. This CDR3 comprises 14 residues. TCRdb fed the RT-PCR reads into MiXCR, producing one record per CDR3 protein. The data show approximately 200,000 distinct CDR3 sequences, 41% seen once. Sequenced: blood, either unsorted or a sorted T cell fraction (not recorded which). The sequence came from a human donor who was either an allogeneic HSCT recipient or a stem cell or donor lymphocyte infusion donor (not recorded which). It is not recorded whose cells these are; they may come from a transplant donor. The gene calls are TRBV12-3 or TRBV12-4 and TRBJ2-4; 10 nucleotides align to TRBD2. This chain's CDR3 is CASSPLAGLYIQYF. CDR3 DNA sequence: TGTGCCAGCAGTCCACTAGCGGGACTTTACATTCAGTACTTC.